A selection of T cell receptor beta chains follows, all from one sample in a study of shared clonotypes between healthy human individuals. Sequencing was performed with immunoSEQ multiplex PCR; in TCRdb, only in-frame clones are kept and a portion is missing. The sample lists about 510,000 clones, roughly 95% occurring once. Sequencing input: naive CD4+ T cells sorted from blood. All receptors come from a woman younger than 45 in good health. Both conserved end residues are part of each CDR3.

v_gene	j_gene	CDR3aa
TRBV15	TRBJ2-6	CATSRRTVYPGANVLTF
TRBV2	TRBJ1-1	CASNTTPYTEAFF
TRBV5-1	TRBJ2-6	CASSPWTSGSTGANVLTF
TRBV5-1	TRBJ2-7	CASSLLGAPYEQYF
TRBV2	TRBJ1-3	CAGTGTGVGNTIYF
TRBV29-1	TRBJ2-3	CSVSAVDTQYF
TRBV6-4	TRBJ2-3	CASSLLATSTDTQYF
TRBV28	TRBJ1-1	CASSLWGEMNTEAFF
TRBV15	TRBJ1-6	CATSRDMGPLGRSSPLHF
TRBV6-1	TRBJ1-3	CASSVRGNTIYF
TRBV27	TRBJ2-5	CASRAGRETQYF
TRBV5-6	TRBJ2-2	CASSRRPETGELFF
TRBV5-1	TRBJ2-5	CASSQLGAAYQETQYF
TRBV19	TRBJ1-1	CASSIQVNTEAFF
TRBV11-3	TRBJ2-7	CASSLVLAGDYEQYF
TRBV6-1	TRBJ2-3	CASSDGRLAASSTDTQYF
TRBV5-6	TRBJ2-1	CASSFLAGVDADNEQFF
TRBV7-2	TRBJ1-5	CASSLASPNQPQHF
TRBV27	TRBJ2-7	CASSPRDSSYEQYF
TRBV15	TRBJ1-5	CATSRELQGQPQHF
TRBV14	TRBJ1-5	CASSHRGQPQHF